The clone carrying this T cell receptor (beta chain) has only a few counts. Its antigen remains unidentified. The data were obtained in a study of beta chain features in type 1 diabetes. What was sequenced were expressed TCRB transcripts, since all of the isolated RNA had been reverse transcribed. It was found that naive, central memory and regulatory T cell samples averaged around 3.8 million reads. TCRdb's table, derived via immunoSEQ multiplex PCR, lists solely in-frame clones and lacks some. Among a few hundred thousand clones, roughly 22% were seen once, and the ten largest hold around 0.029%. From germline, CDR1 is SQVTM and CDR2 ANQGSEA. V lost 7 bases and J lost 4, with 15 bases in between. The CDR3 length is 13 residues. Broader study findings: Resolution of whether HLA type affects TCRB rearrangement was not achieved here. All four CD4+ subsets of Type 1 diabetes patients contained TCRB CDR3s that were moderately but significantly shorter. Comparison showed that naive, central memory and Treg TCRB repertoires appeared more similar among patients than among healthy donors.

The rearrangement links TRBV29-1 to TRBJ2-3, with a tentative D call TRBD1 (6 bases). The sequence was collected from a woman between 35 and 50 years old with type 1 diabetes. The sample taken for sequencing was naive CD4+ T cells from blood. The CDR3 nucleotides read TGCAGCGCCGACCGGACAGTGGCAGATACGCAGTATTTT. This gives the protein CSADRTVADTQYF.